The following is a TCR beta chain sequence with its context. Its specificity is not known. The CDR3 has 18 residues. Germline CDR1 is SGDLS and CDR2 is YYNGEE. V shed 0 bases, J shed 2 bases, and the junction held 8 bases outside the gene matches. Primers for the PCR totalled 60 Vbeta and 13 Jbeta. Using immunoSEQ multiplex PCR, the repertoire was profiled, and TCRdb retains in-frame clones only, with some absent. The profile shows tens of thousands of clones, around 69% of them singletons. These data come from a study of cytomegalovirus exposure and HLA in healthy donors. Study summary: Inside one of the first data releases sat about 85 million unique TCRs taken from HLA-typed donors. Genetic ancestry analysis placed approximately 78% of the approximately 390 donors that were genotyped in the Caucasian-associated cluster.

Study observations and caveats: TCR beta chains associated with HLA were, in a later analysis, more clonally expanded than equally common others.

Sequenced sample: PBMCs. The receptor was isolated from a woman aged 25 to 39 in good health and CMV-seronegative. The V gene is TRBV9, the J gene TRBJ2-7, with TRBD2 identical over 13 bases. In DNA form, the CDR3 reads TGTGCCAGCAGCGTAGTTGGACTAGCGGGAGTTAGGACCTACGAGCAGTACTTC. Translating gives CASSVVGLAGVRTYEQYF.